This entry lists 12 T cell receptor beta chains sequenced from one sample in a study of blood T cell repertoires in COVID-19 (dated by TCRdb to about 2020). The library was built by means of the immunoSEQ multiplex PCR assay. TCRdb limited this immuneACCESS table to in-frame rearrangements with V and J called. A share of clones is missing; checked studies link under half to unresolved V genes, and the rest is unexplained. This sample holds under 130,000 clones; around 83% were observed only once. 2% to 2.5% of the sample is taken by the ten largest. Sequences were obtained from peripheral blood. Receptors were obtained from a human donor in a cohort sampled during active COVID-19.

This clone came up once. J is TRBJ1-1 and V is TRBV6-6; possible D gene TRBD1, 6 bases. V was cut by 6 bases and J by 3 bases, with 8 bases left in between. The germline CDR1 and CDR2 sequences are MNHNY and SVGAGI (reference sequence). The CDR3 is 12 residues long. Written as DNA, the CDR3 is TGTGCCAGCAGGACAGGTTACACTGAAGCTTTCTTT. Its protein product is CASRTGYTEAFF.

The chain combines TRBV7-2 with TRBJ2-7; TRBD2 matches at 7 bases. CDR1 is SGHTA and CDR2 is FQGNSA in the germline V gene. V shed 1 base, J shed 6 bases, and the junction held 9 bases outside the gene matches. The CDR3 totals 15 residues. The CDR3 bases are TGTGCCAGCAGCTTAGACGCGCGGGGGTTGATCGAGCAGTACTTC. The encoded protein is CASSLDARGLIEQYF. Based on the CDR3 plus reference TRBV7-2 and TRBJ2-7, the full variable domain is GAGVSQSPSNKVTEKGKDVELRCDPISGHTALYWYRQSLGQGLEFLIYFQGNSAPDKSGLPSDRFSAERTGGSVSTLTIQRTQQEDSAVYLCASSLDARGLIEQYFGPGTRLTVT.

A single count supports this clone. The gene calls are TRBV6-1 and TRBJ2-7, with 7 bases fitting TRBD1. V was pared by 2 bases and J by 9 bases, with 7 bases of the junction left unmatched. Germline V lookup: CDR1 MNHNS, CDR2 SASEGT. This CDR3 region has 13 residues. For the CDR3, the DNA is TGTGCCAGCAGTGAAACCTGGGACAGAAGGCAGTACTTC. This encodes CASSETWDRRQYF.

The chain uses TRBV3-1 (or the pseudogene TRBV3-2) and TRBJ1-1; D ambiguous. CDR3 length: 15 residues. Germline V lookup: CDR1 LGHDT, CDR2 YNNKEL (reference sequence). V lost 3 bases and J lost 4, with 15 bases in between. DNA of the CDR3: TGTGCCAGCAGCCACACTCAGATGGGGAGCACTGAAGCTTTCTTT. Its translation: CASSHTQMGSTEAFF.

The chain uses TRBV7-2 and TRBJ1-1, with D perhaps matching TRBD1 (5 bases). From germline, CDR1 is SGHTA and CDR2 FQGNSA. There are 15 residues in the CDR3. Trimming removed 0 bases at V and 4 bases at J, with 12 bases between. The CDR3, as DNA: TGTGCCAGCAGCTTAGCGCGGGACCTGGGCACTGAAGCTTTCTTT. It encodes CASSLARDLGTEAFF.

The rearrangement links TRBV18 to TRBJ2-1; a possible D gene is TRBD2 (5 bases). Germline assignment: CDR1 KGHSH and CDR2 LQKENI. The V gene lost 0 bases and the J gene lost 8 bases, with 8 bases spanning the gap. The length of the CDR3 is 13 residues. The CDR3 nucleotides are TGTGCCAGCTCACCACCGATGGGAGATGAGCAGTTCTTC. Translated: CASSPPMGDEQFF.

The chain is built from TRBV3-1 (or the pseudogene TRBV3-2) and TRBJ2-5, with D possibly TRBD2 on 7 matching bases. The CDR3 covers 17 residues. The V gene lost 0 bases and the J gene lost 2 bases, with 16 bases spanning the gap. Germline V gene sequence: CDR1 LGHDT, CDR2 YNNKEL (reference sequence). CDR3 residues: CASSQDFRGGGQETQYF. The CDR3 DNA reads TGTGCCAGCAGCCAAGACTTTCGGGGAGGGGGGCAAGAGACCCAGTACTTC.

The chain couples TRBV12-5 to TRBJ2-3, with 9 bases that match TRBD1. V dropped 6 bases and J dropped 9; count of bases not matched to a gene: 4. CDR3 length: 12 amino acids. Germline V gives CDR1 LGHNT, CDR2 FRNRAP. CDR3 in amino acids: CASGPDRGTQYF. In DNA form, the CDR3 reads TGTGCTAGTGGGCCGGACAGGGGCACGCAGTATTTT. Full variable domain (remainder filled in from reference TRBV12-5 and TRBJ2-3): DARVTQTPRHKVTEMGQEVTMRCQPILGHNTVFWYRQTMMQGLELLAYFRNRAPLDDSGMPKDRFSAEMPDATLATLKIQPSEPRDSAVYFCASGPDRGTQYFGPGTRLTVL.

The V and J genes are TRBV7-2 and TRBJ2-5; TRBD2 aligns across 8 bases. Germline lookup yields CDR1 SGHTA and CDR2 FQGNSA. Trimming cost V 7 bases and J 5 bases; bases outside gene matches: 9. This CDR3 region has 14 residues. For the CDR3, the DNA is TGTGCCAGCACCGGGGATAGCGGGGTCGAGACCCAGTACTTC. Its protein product is CASTGDSGVETQYF.

CDR3 in amino acids: CASAFRGGELFF. The CDR3 nucleotides read TGTGCCAGCGCGTTTAGGGGCGGGGAGCTGTTTTTT. V and J are TRBV9 and TRBJ2-2; the D gene is possibly TRBD1 (5 bases). V was pared by 7 bases and J by 7 bases, with 11 bases between. The V gene's germline CDR1 is SGDLS and CDR2 YYNGEE. This CDR3 has 12 amino acids.

The chain has TRBV6-5 and TRBJ1-2; unclear D gene. The CDR3 sequence is 14 residues long. The germline V and J ends were trimmed by 11 bases and 0 bases, with 16 bases remaining between them. Germline lookup yields CDR1 MNHEY and CDR2 SVGAGI. CDR3 DNA sequence: TGTGCCTCTGGGCTCCAAGGTACTAACTATGGCTACACCTTC. Its translation: CASGLQGTNYGYTF.

J is TRBJ2-5 and V is TRBV30; 7 bases fit TRBD2. With 0 bases clipped from V and 5 bases from J, the junction kept 6 bases outside the gene matches. There are 14 residues in the CDR3. Germline V gives CDR1 GTSNPN, CDR2 SVGIG (reference sequence). CDR3 residues: CAWSVHGGSETQYF. DNA for the CDR3: TGTGCCTGGAGTGTACATGGCGGGAGCGAGACCCAGTACTTC.